The T cell receptor (beta chain) described here comes from a study of breast tumors, draining lymph nodes, adjacent tissues. Overall study findings and caveats: Tumors had less TCR diversity than lymph nodes, more than nontumor tissue.

This clonotype was found a few times. The antigen remains unidentified. The V end lost 1 base, the J end lost 4 bases, and 10 bases lay between the germline ends. Germline-derived CDR1 and CDR2 are SGHVS and FNYEAQ. The CDR3 contains 15 residues. The lymph nodes were axillary draining lymph nodes from breast cancer patients. One entry per CDR3 protein, called by TCRdb with MiXCR from the multiplex PCR reads. Of around 130,000 distinct CDR3 sequences detected, 20% appear once; the ten largest clones hold over 3%. This clonotype was sampled from a female donor with breast cancer. Some clones in this sample may be carry-over from other donors' samples. The V gene is TRBV7-6, the J gene TRBJ2-2; D possibly corresponds to TRBD1 (5 bases). The source material was axillary lymph node tissue. The CDR3 nucleotides are TGTGCCAGCAGCTTAGAAGGGGCTAGCACCGGGGAGCTGTTTTTT. Translating it yields CASSLEGASTGELFF.